This entry lists 28 T cell receptor beta chains sequenced from one sample in a study of glioma-infiltrating T cells after dendritic cell vaccination (TCRdb year 2016). Receptor amplification or capture employed the immunoSEQ multiplex PCR assay. The immuneACCESS repertoire file appears here via TCRdb, limited to in-frame rearrangements. These files lack a portion of the clones; in checked studies, under half of the deficit traces to unresolved V genes, and the cause of the others is not known. For this sample the table gives 25,000 to 35,000 clones, of which more than 85% were detected only once. Jointly, the top ten make up more than 2% of the sample. Sequencing was performed on blood, taken before dendritic cell vaccination. The receptor source for this set is a human donor with glioblastoma.

This rearrangement joins TRBV5-4 to TRBJ2-5; TRBD2 matches at 10 bases. The V segment lost 2 bases and the J segment 0 bases; nucleotides outside the gene matches: 7. This CDR3 is 17 amino acids long. Germline-derived CDR1 and CDR2 are SGHNT and YYREEE (reference sequence). In DNA, the CDR3 is TGTGCCAGCAGCTTTGCTAGCGGGGGAAGATACCAAGAGACCCAGTACTTC. Protein product: CASSFASGGRYQETQYF.

The rearrangement uses TRBV5-8 and TRBJ1-2; 7 bases align to TRBD1. The CDR3 is 15 amino acids. Germline CDR1 reads SGHTS; CDR2 reads YDEGEE. The ends lost 2 bases at V and 3 bases at J; junction bases unmatched: 7. The CDR3, as DNA: TGTGCCAGCAGCTTAACTAACAGGGGCGACTATGGCTACACCTTC. Protein product: CASSLTNRGDYGYTF.

The V gene is TRBV5-1, the J gene TRBJ2-6; a possible D gene is TRBD2 (6 bases). The V end lost 4 bases, the J end lost 2 bases, and 10 bases lay between the germline ends. This CDR3 has 15 amino acids. The V gene's germline CDR1 is SGHRS and CDR2 YFSETQ. In DNA form, the CDR3 reads TGCGCCAGCAGCACGTCGGGGGCTGGGGCCAACGTCCTGACTTTC. Protein: CASSTSGAGANVLTF.

The rearrangement uses TRBV19 and TRBJ2-5; 9 bases fit TRBD1. V was clipped by 4 bases and J by 4 bases; unmatched bases: 4. Germline V gene sequence: CDR1 LNHDA, CDR2 SQIVND (reference sequence). This CDR3 is built from 14 residues. The CDR3 loop is CASSTGQGGETQYF. CDR3 nucleotide sequence: TGTGCCAGTAGTACGGGACAGGGAGGAGAGACCCAGTACTTC.

The chain employs TRBV11-2 and TRBJ2-7, with a possible D match to TRBD1 (5 bases). Per germline, CDR1 SGHAT and CDR2 FQNNGV. The CDR3 has 16 residues. The V and J ends lost 4 bases and 2 bases respectively, with 18 bases between them. The CDR3 DNA sequence: TGTGCCAGCAGCTCTAAATCAGGGATTATTACCTACGAGCAGTACTTC. This sequence encodes CASSSKSGIITYEQYF.

This chain joins TRBV5-1 and TRBJ2-5; 8 bases are shared with TRBD1. Per germline, CDR1 SGHRS and CDR2 YFSETQ. The J segment lost 4 bases and the V segment lost 6 bases, leaving 8 bases of the junction unmatched. The CDR3 covers 14 residues. The CDR3 coding sequence is TGCGCCAGCATCCCAGGGGGCCAGGGAGAGACCCAGTACTTC. It yields the protein CASIPGGQGETQYF.

The chain is built from TRBV18 and TRBJ2-1, with TRBD1 matching over 10 bases. Germline V gene sequence: CDR1 KGHSH, CDR2 LQKENI. V trimming: 3 bases; J trimming: 9 bases; junction bases outside the gene matches: 8. The CDR3 is made up of 15 amino acids. The CDR3 nucleotides are TGTGCCAGCTCACCTCGCCCTGGACAGGGGGGTGAGCAGTTCTTC. Translation gives CASSPRPGQGGEQFF.

This sequence joins TRBV29-1 and TRBJ1-1, with TRBD1 matching over 7 bases. The CDR3 length is 16 residues. Germline CDR1 is SQVTM and CDR2 is ANQGSEA. V dropped 5 bases and J dropped 2; count of bases not matched to a gene: 14. The DNA of the CDR3 is TGCAGCGTTAACTACAGGGGCCCCCCCGCTAACACTGAAGCTTTCTTT. This translates into CSVNYRGPPANTEAFF.

The chain recombines TRBV7-2 with TRBJ2-2; 9 nucleotides match TRBD2. The CDR3 contains 14 residues. The junction had 9 bases not matched to a gene; V was cut back by 6 bases and J by 10 bases. Germline values: CDR1 SGHTA, CDR2 FQGNSA. The CDR3 region is CASSGRGGQEELFF. DNA for the CDR3: TGTGCCAGCAGTGGGCGGGGGGGCCAGGAGGAGCTGTTTTTT. Full variable domain (rest looked up from reference TRBV7-2 and TRBJ2-2): GAGVSQSPSNKVTEKGKDVELRCDPISGHTALYWYRQSLGQGLEFLIYFQGNSAPDKSGLPSDRFSAERTGGSVSTLTIQRTQQEDSAVYLCASSGRGGQEELFFGEGSRLTVL.

Remarks on this clone: This sample includes further DNA sequences coding for the same CDR3. The chain joins TRBV7-9 to TRBJ1-2, with TRBD1 matching 12 bases. Trimming cost V 3 bases and J 6 bases; bases outside gene matches: 8. The CDR3 is 16 residues long. Germline values: CDR1 SEHNR, CDR2 FQNEAQ (reference sequence). CDR3 region: CASSFPGQGAVHGYTF. In DNA form, the CDR3 reads TGTGCCAGCAGCTTCCCGGGACAGGGGGCGGTCCATGGCTACACCTTC.

J is TRBJ1-1 and V is TRBV19; TRBD1 agrees at 7 bases. The CDR3 sequence is 14 residues long. In germline, CDR1 is LNHDA, CDR2 SQIVND (reference sequence). V lost 9 bases, J lost 8 bases, and 15 bases stayed unmatched. The CDR3 loop reads CASSEQGILTEAFF. CDR3 DNA sequence: TGTGCCAGCTCGGAACAGGGGATTCTTACGGAAGCTTTCTTT.

J is TRBJ2-5 and V is TRBV5-1; a possible D gene is TRBD1 (5 bases). The CDR3 contains 15 residues. V lost 2 bases and J lost 3, with 14 bases in between. The V gene's germline CDR1 is SGHRS and CDR2 YFSETQ. This CDR3 reads CASSLPQGAEETQYF. The CDR3 region has the DNA TGCGCCAGCAGCTTACCTCAGGGCGCGGAAGAGACCCAGTACTTC. Combining the CDR3 with reference TRBV5-1 and TRBJ2-5 gives the whole variable domain KAGVTQTPRYLIKTRGQQVTLSCSPISGHRSVSWYQQTPGQGLQFLFEYFSETQRNKGNFPGRFSGRQFSNSRSEMNVSTLELGDSALYLCASSLPQGAEETQYFGPGTRLLVL.

The rearrangement links TRBV19 to TRBJ2-7; 7 nucleotides align to TRBD1. J gave up 2 bases and V 5 bases, and 6 bases lay outside the gene matches. Germline values: CDR1 LNHDA, CDR2 SQIVND (reference sequence). The CDR3 totals 14 residues. The CDR3, as DNA: TGTGCCAGTAGTTCCCGGGACAGCACCTACGAGCAGTACTTC. This gives the protein CASSSRDSTYEQYF.

Worth noting for this clone: One end of the junction varies from germline; a read error may be responsible. Additional DNA sequences in this sample encode the identical CDR3. V gene TRBV19 combines with J gene TRBJ1-6; D is undetermined. This CDR3 contains 14 residues. Germline CDR1 and CDR2: LNHDA and SQIVND (reference sequence). In DNA form, the CDR3 reads TGTGCCAGTAGTATCCAGGCCTATAATTCCCCCCTCCACTTT. Translated: CASSIQAYNSPLHF.

This sequence joins TRBV5-1 and TRBJ1-2; 8 bases are a match to TRBD1. From germline, CDR1 is SGHRS and CDR2 YFSETQ. The CDR3 loop spans 14 amino acids. Trimming cost V 4 bases and J 5 bases; bases outside gene matches: 7. Here the CDR3 DNA reads TGCGCCAGCAGCCCAGGACAGGGTCCATATGGCTACACCTTC. This gives the protein CASSPGQGPYGYTF.

CDR3 coding DNA: TGTGCCAGCAGTTGGGGTCAGGGGGACACCGGGGAGCTGTTTTTT. It is translated as CASSWGQGDTGELFF. This chain links TRBV6-6 with TRBJ2-2, with 7 bases matching TRBD1. Germline V lookup: CDR1 MNHNY, CDR2 SVGAGI (reference sequence). The CDR3 covers 15 residues. The V gene end was trimmed by 4 bases and the J gene end by 3 bases; junction bases not matched to a gene: 5.

The chain joins TRBV10-3 to TRBJ1-4; 7 positions agree with TRBD1. CDR3 length: 15 residues. Germline-derived CDR1 and CDR2 are ENHRY and SYGVKD. J lost 2 bases, V lost 2 bases, and 2 bases had no gene match. Written as DNA, the CDR3 is TGTGCCATCAGTGAGGAAGGGGGCACTAATGAAAAACTGTTTTTT. Translated, it gives CAISEEGGTNEKLFF.

The rearrangement joins TRBV10-2 to TRBJ2-7, with a possible D match to TRBD1 (5 bases). Germline lookup yields CDR1 WSHSY and CDR2 SAAADI. The CDR3 consists of 12 residues. V was pared by 6 bases and J by 4 bases, with 10 bases between. The CDR3 spells CASRQPGYEQYF. CDR3 coding DNA: TGCGCCAGCAGACAACCAGGGTACGAGCAGTACTTC.

For this clone: This sample includes further DNA sequences coding for the same CDR3. This chain joins TRBV5-1 and TRBJ2-5, with 8 bases identical to TRBD2. V shed 4 bases, J shed 1 base, and the junction held 3 bases outside the gene matches. Germline values: CDR1 SGHRS, CDR2 YFSETQ. This CDR3 contains 14 residues. The CDR3 is CASSPGTSQETQYF. CDR3 nucleotide sequence: TGCGCCAGCAGCCCGGGGACTAGCCAAGAGACCCAGTACTTC.

V usage is TRBV2 and J usage is TRBJ1-4, with unresolved D. The V and J ends lost 6 bases and 2 bases respectively, with 10 bases between them. Germline V lookup: CDR1 SNHLY, CDR2 FYNNEI. This CDR3 spans 14 amino acids. CDR3 region: CASREGNTNEKLFF. The CDR3 nucleotides are TGTGCCAGCAGGGAGGGAAACACTAATGAAAAACTGTTTTTT. Full variable domain (rest looked up from reference TRBV2 and TRBJ1-4): EPEVTQTPSHQVTQMGQEVILRCVPISNHLYFYWYRQILGQKVEFLVSFYNNEISEKSEIFDDQFSVERPDGSNFTLKIRSTKLEDSAMYFCASREGNTNEKLFFGSGTQLSVL.

This sequence joins TRBV6-5 and TRBJ1-2, with a possible D match to TRBD1 (6 bases). The CDR3 is 15 amino acids. V was cut by 3 bases and J by 8 bases, with 19 bases left in between. From germline, CDR1 is MNHEY and CDR2 SVGAGI. The CDR3 region is CASSYRNTGRRGYTF. CDR3 DNA sequence: TGTGCCAGCAGTTATCGAAATACAGGGCGTCGAGGCTACACCTTC.

The CDR3 reads CASSTTPGTSGSTVYF. Here the CDR3 DNA reads TGTGCCAGCAGCACAACACCCGGGACTAGCGGGAGCACCGTGTACTTC. The chain joins TRBV5-4 to TRBJ2-7; 14 bases agree with TRBD2. Germline assignment: CDR1 SGHNT and CDR2 YYREEE (reference sequence). V lost 4 bases, J lost 12 bases, and 15 bases stayed unmatched. The CDR3 has 16 residues. The whole variable domain, filled in from reference TRBV5-4 and TRBJ2-7, reads ETGVTQSPTHLIKTRGQQVTLRCSSQSGHNTVSWYQQALGQGPQFIFQYYREEENGRGNFPPRFSGLQFPNYSSELNVNALELDDSALYLCASSTTPGTSGSTVYFGPGTRLTVT.

The J gene is TRBJ1-2, the V gene TRBV6-5; tentatively, D is TRBD1 (6 bases). Germline lookup yields CDR1 MNHEY and CDR2 SVGAGI. V shed 7 bases and J shed 5 bases, with 14 bases lying between them. The CDR3 is made up of 13 amino acids. Here the CDR3 reads CASTGAPGYGYTF. The CDR3 region has the DNA TGTGCCAGCACAGGGGCGCCGGGATATGGCTACACCTTC.

This clone came up once. The CDR3 sequence: CASSRDSFYGYTF. The CDR3 coding sequence is TGTGCCAGCAGCCGGGACAGCTTCTATGGCTACACCTTC. The V gene is TRBV7-9, the J gene TRBJ1-2, with TRBD1 identical over 7 bases. After removal of 5 bases from V and 4 bases from J, the junction contained 4 bases not matched to a gene. Germline V CDR1 and CDR2: SEHNR, FQNEAQ (reference sequence). This CDR3 is built from 13 residues.

The rearrangement links TRBV6-1 to TRBJ2-2; D perhaps matches TRBD2 (6 bases). V gave up 4 bases and J gave up 4 bases, with 19 bases separating them. Germline lookup yields CDR1 MNHNS and CDR2 SASEGT. This CDR3 contains 17 residues. CDR3 residues: CASSGGLLGLATGELFF. CDR3 in DNA: TGTGCCAGCAGTGGGGGACTTCTGGGGCTGGCCACCGGGGAGCTGTTTTTT.

This clone has only one observation. DNA of the CDR3: TGTGCCAGCAGCTTAAGGGGCGGGACGATGGGGGAGACCCAGTACTTC. Translated, it gives CASSLRGGTMGETQYF. The chain combines TRBV7-6 with TRBJ2-5, with D tentatively TRBD2 (6 bases). This CDR3 has 16 amino acids. Germline CDR1 is SGHVS and CDR2 is FNYEAQ. The V gene lost 2 bases and the J gene lost 5 bases, with 18 bases spanning the gap.

The CDR3 loop reads CASSLDGRVPTGELFF. CDR3 in DNA: TGTGCCAGCAGCTTAGACGGCAGGGTCCCGACCGGGGAGCTGTTTTTT. The chain links TRBV11-3 to TRBJ2-2, with a tentative D call TRBD1 (5 bases). V lost 0 bases and J 5 bases, leaving 13 bases between the germline ends. From germline, CDR1 is SGHNT and CDR2 YENEEA. This CDR3 has 16 amino acids.

The CDR3 DNA is TGCGCCAGCAGCCAAGATCCCGATGAGCAGTTCTTC. Its translation is CASSQDPDEQFF. The chain recombines TRBV4-1 with TRBJ2-1, with D hard to call. The CDR3 length is 12 residues. In germline, CDR1 is MGHRA, CDR2 YSYEKL. Trimming left V 0 bases short and J 8 bases short, with 5 bases between.